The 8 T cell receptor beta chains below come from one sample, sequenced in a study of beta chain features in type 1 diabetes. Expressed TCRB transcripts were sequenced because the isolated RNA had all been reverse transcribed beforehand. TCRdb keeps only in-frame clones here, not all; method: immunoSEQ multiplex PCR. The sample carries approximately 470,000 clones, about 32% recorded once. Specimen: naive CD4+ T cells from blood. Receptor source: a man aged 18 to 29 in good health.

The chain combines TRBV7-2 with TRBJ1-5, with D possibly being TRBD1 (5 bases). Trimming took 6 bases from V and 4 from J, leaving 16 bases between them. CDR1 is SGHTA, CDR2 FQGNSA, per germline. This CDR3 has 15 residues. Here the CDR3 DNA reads TGTGCCAGCAGTCCCGGGGCAGGAGAGAATCAGCCCCAGCATTTT. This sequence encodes CASSPGAGENQPQHF.

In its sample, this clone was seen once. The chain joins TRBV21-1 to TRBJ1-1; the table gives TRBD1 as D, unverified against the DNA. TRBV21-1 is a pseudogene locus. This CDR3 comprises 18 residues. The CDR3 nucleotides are TGTGCCAGCAGCAAAGAGGACAGGTGGGGCAGGAAGAACACTGAAGCTTTCTTT. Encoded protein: CASSKEDRWGRKNTEAFF.

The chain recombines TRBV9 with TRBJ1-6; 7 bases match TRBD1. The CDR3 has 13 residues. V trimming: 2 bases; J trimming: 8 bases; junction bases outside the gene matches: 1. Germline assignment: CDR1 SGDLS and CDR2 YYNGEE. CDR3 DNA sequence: TGTGCCAGCAGCGTCACAGGGGATTCACCCCTCCACTTT. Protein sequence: CASSVTGDSPLHF.

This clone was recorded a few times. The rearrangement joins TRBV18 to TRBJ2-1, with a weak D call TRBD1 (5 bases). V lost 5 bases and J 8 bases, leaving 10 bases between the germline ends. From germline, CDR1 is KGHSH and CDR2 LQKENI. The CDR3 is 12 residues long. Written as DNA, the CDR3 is TGTGCCAGCTCATCAGGGTTCGATGAGCAGTTCTTC. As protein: CASSSGFDEQFF.

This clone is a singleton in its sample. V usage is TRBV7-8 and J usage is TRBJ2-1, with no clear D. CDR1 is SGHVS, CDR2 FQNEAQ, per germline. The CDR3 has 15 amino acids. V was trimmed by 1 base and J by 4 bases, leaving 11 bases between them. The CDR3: CASSLGGVGYNEQFF. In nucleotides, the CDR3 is TGTGCCAGCAGCTTAGGAGGAGTGGGGTACAATGAGCAGTTCTTC. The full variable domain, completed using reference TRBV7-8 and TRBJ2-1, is GAGVSQSPRYKVAKRGQDVALRCDPISGHVSLFWYQQALGQGPEFLTYFQNEAQLDKSGLPSDRFFAERPEGSVSTLKIQRTQQEDSAVYLCASSLGGVGYNEQFFGPGTRLTVL.

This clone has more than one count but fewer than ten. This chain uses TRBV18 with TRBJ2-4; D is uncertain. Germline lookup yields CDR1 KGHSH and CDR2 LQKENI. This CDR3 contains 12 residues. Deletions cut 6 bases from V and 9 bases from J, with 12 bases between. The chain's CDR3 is CASSEGSGIQYF. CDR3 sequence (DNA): TGTGCCAGCTCCGAAGGGTCGGGCATTCAGTACTTC.

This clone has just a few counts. The CDR3 sequence: CASSSRAIEETQYF. CDR3 nucleotide sequence: TGTGCCAGCAGCTCCCGGGCCATTGAAGAGACCCAGTACTTC. The V call is TRBV7-9, the J call TRBJ2-5; no clear D gene. Between the trimmed V and J ends, which lost 4 bases and 3 bases, there was a span of 12 bases. Germline loops: CDR1 SEHNR, CDR2 FQNEAQ (reference sequence). The CDR3 sequence is 14 residues long.

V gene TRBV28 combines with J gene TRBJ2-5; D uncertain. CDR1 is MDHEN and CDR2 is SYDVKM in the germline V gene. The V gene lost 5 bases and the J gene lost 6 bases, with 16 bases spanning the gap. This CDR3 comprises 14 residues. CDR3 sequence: CASSTGPGRQTQYF. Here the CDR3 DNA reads TGTGCCAGCAGTACCGGGCCCGGTCGGCAGACCCAGTACTTC.